This TCR beta chain originates from a study of blood T cell repertoires in COVID-19. Study-level information: Researchers got acute and convalescent COVID-19 samples from the United States, Italy and Spain. Sources were T cells, B-cell-depleted T cells, or PBMCs; the material itself was cDNA or gDNA.

CDR3 length: 14 amino acids. The V end lost 5 bases, the J end lost 1 base, and 8 bases lay between the germline ends. Per germline, CDR1 SGHNT and CDR2 YENEEA. As processed by the authors: Cell counts per sample came from amplifying reference gene primers. This table comes from immunoSEQ multiplex PCR, and its TCRdb copy is limited to in-frame clones, with some not included. That table gives V, J and clone size, and the DNA gave D and trimming. The sample consists of about 270,000 clones, about nine tenths of them appearing once. V usage is TRBV11-3 and J usage is TRBJ2-2; D not certain. Sequencing input: peripheral blood. This sequence was found in a man in his 60s who had recovered from COVID-19. The chain's CDR3 is CASSPLGNTGELFF. As DNA, the CDR3 is TGTGCCAGCAGCCCGCTCGGGAACACCGGGGAGCTGTTTTTT.